This T cell receptor (beta chain) was observed in a study of blood T cell repertoires in COVID-19. Study processing details: Estimation of nucleated cell counts was performed using reference gene primer amplification. This table comes from immunoSEQ multiplex PCR, and its TCRdb copy is limited to in-frame clones, with some not included. V and J calls and clone size are those listed in that table; D and trimming were worked out from the DNA. Of under 300,000 clones listed, roughly 85% were seen once; the top ten hold roughly 9.6%. CDR1 is SNHLY, CDR2 FYNNEI, per germline. V dropped 5 bases and J dropped 4; count of bases not matched to a gene: 4. CDR3 length: 13 amino acids.

This chain uses TRBV2 with TRBJ1-1; TRBD1 matches at 7 bases. Sequencing was done on a sample of peripheral blood. This clonotype originated in a woman in her seventies with acute or convalescent COVID-19. The CDR3 sequence is CASSWGQLTEAFF. As DNA, the CDR3 is TGTGCCAGCAGTTGGGGACAGCTCACTGAAGCTTTCTTT.